The 13 T cell receptor beta chains reported below all come from one sample, sequenced in a study of somatic mutations in cytotoxic T cells in rheumatoid arthritis. Sequenced by immunoSEQ multiplex PCR; TCRdb stores in-frame clones only, minus some. The sample shows under 25,000 clones, 75% to 90% of them seen only once. Material: CD8+ T cells sorted from blood. These receptors came from a woman aged 40 to 50 with rheumatoid arthritis.

The chain combines TRBV9 with TRBJ2-2; 10 nucleotides agree with TRBD2. Germline CDR1 and CDR2: SGDLS and YYNGEE. The V gene end was trimmed by 0 bases and the J gene end by 1 base; junction bases not matched to a gene: 0. CDR3 length: 16 amino acids. The CDR3 sequence: CASSVGTSGNTGELFF. CDR3 sequence (DNA): TGTGCCAGCAGCGTAGGGACTAGCGGGAACACCGGGGAGCTGTTTTTT.

CDR3 residues: CASSSGQHSSYEQYF. The CDR3 DNA follows: TGTGCCAGCAGCTCAGGACAGCATAGCTCCTACGAGCAGTACTTC. The chain joins TRBV7-9 to TRBJ2-7; a weak D match, TRBD1 (6 bases). There are 15 residues in the CDR3. Germline V CDR1 and CDR2: SEHNR, FQNEAQ (reference sequence). Trimming left V 4 bases short and J 0 bases short, with 13 bases between.

The chain carries TRBV6-5 and TRBJ1-1; D uncertain. From germline, CDR1 is MNHEY and CDR2 SVGAGI. Between the trimmed V and J ends, which lost 11 bases and 5 bases, there was a span of 15 bases. This CDR3 is built from 12 residues. The CDR3 DNA is TGTGCCGTCAATTTAGGAGGGACTGAAGCTTTCTTT. Amino acid sequence: CAVNLGGTEAFF.

V and J are TRBV12-1 and TRBJ2-5; the table's D call of TRBD2 was not tested on the DNA. TRBV12-1 constitutes a pseudogene. CDR3 size: 15 residues. The CDR3 is CASRGLAVLQETQYF. CDR3 DNA: TGTGCCAGCAGGGGGCTAGCGGTCCTCCAAGAGACCCAGTACTTC.

The chain carries TRBV5-6 and TRBJ1-5; 8 bases map to TRBD1. Germline loops: CDR1 SGHDT, CDR2 YYEEEE. V trimming: 4 bases; J trimming: 6 bases; junction bases outside the gene matches: 6. The CDR3 length is 14 residues. CDR3 bases: TGTGCCAGCAGCGCGGGACAGGTCGGTCAGCCCCAGCATTTT. It yields the protein CASSAGQVGQPQHF.

J is TRBJ1-1 and V is TRBV10-2; D not certain. V was cut by 1 base and J by 7 bases, with 4 bases left in between. This CDR3 has 11 residues. Germline V lookup: CDR1 WSHSY, CDR2 SAAADI. The CDR3 spells CASSEYIEAFF. Written as DNA, the CDR3 is TGCGCCAGCAGTGAGTACATTGAAGCTTTCTTT.

V gene TRBV2 combines with J gene TRBJ1-2, with D tentatively TRBD1 (5 bases). The length of the CDR3 is 16 residues. V lost 4 bases and J lost 6, with 21 bases in between. Germline CDR1 is SNHLY and CDR2 is FYNNEI. CDR3 loop: CASSGRTSSPANGYTF. In DNA form, the CDR3 reads TGTGCCAGCAGTGGAAGGACAAGCTCCCCGGCTAATGGCTACACCTTC.

Points on this clone: Possible read error: a much larger clone is one base away. The chain employs TRBV4-1 and TRBJ1-2; 12 nucleotides agree with TRBD1. CDR1 is MGHRA, CDR2 YSYEKL, per germline. The CDR3 length is 16 residues. V dropped 1 base and J dropped 8; count of bases not matched to a gene: 8. CDR3 protein: CASSQGRGQGALGYTF. The CDR3 coding sequence is TGCGCCAGCAGCCAAGGAAGGGGACAGGGGGCGCTGGGCTACACCTTC.

The chain couples TRBV27 to TRBJ2-7; 7 bases fit TRBD2. Trimming cost V 3 bases and J 4 bases; bases outside gene matches: 3. The CDR3 length is 13 residues. Germline CDR1 and CDR2: MNHEY and SMNVEV (reference sequence). The CDR3 coding sequence is TGTGCCAGCAGTTTTAACGGGGGGTACGAGCAGTACTTC. Protein: CASSFNGGYEQYF.

This rearrangement joins TRBV5-4 to TRBJ2-1; 8 bases align to TRBD2. The J segment lost 4 bases and the V segment lost 4 bases, leaving 10 bases of the junction unmatched. This CDR3 comprises 16 residues. Per the germline V gene, CDR1 is SGHNT and CDR2 is YYREEE (reference sequence). The CDR3: CASSRSTSGRYNEQFF. For the CDR3, the DNA is TGTGCCAGCAGCCGCTCCACTAGCGGTCGGTACAATGAGCAGTTCTTC.

The rearrangement uses TRBV23-1 and TRBJ2-1; 9 positions match TRBD1. TRBV23-1 is noted as an ORF with a role that remains uncertain. Trimming cost V 3 bases and J 4 bases; bases outside gene matches: 7. This CDR3 comprises 16 residues. CDR3 sequence: CASSHLTGGFYNEQFF. In DNA form, the CDR3 reads TGCGCCAGCAGTCATTTGACAGGGGGATTTTACAATGAGCAGTTCTTC.

CDR3 in amino acids: CATGSGLAGYNEQFF. CDR3 nucleotide sequence: TGTGCCACCGGCTCGGGACTAGCGGGATACAATGAGCAGTTCTTC. This sequence joins TRBV15 and TRBJ2-1; 13 bases are a match to TRBD2. V shed 8 bases and J 4 bases; nucleotides not matched to a gene: 5. Germline CDR1 and CDR2: LNHNV and YYDKDF (reference sequence). This CDR3 contains 15 residues.

This clone was picked up one time. V and J are TRBV6-1 and TRBJ1-2; 9 bases are shared with TRBD1. In germline, CDR1 is MNHNS, CDR2 SASEGT. This CDR3 comprises 19 residues. With 4 bases clipped from V and 8 bases from J, the junction kept 23 bases outside the gene matches. The CDR3 nucleotides are TGTGCCAGCAGTGGATATCTGAAAACCCGGGACAGGGCATATCTCGGCTACACCTTC. Its translation: CASSGYLKTRDRAYLGYTF.